This TCR beta chain was identified in a study of control samples from healthy donors and cancer patients. Produced via immunoSEQ multiplex PCR; TCRdb's table is partial and in-frame only. The sample shows 150,000 or so clones, roughly 88% of them seen only once. A single count supports this clone. Deletions cut 1 base from V and 3 bases from J, with 12 bases between. There are 15 residues in the CDR3. CDR1 and CDR2 from the germline V gene are SGHTA and FQGNSA. V usage is TRBV7-2 and J usage is TRBJ1-2; D is possibly TRBD1 (5 bases). The TCR was taken from a man aged 18 to 30 in good health. Specimen: blood. CDR3 in amino acids: CASSLDAGRHYGYTF. The CDR3 region has the DNA TGTGCCAGCAGCTTAGACGCAGGGAGGCACTATGGCTACACCTTC.